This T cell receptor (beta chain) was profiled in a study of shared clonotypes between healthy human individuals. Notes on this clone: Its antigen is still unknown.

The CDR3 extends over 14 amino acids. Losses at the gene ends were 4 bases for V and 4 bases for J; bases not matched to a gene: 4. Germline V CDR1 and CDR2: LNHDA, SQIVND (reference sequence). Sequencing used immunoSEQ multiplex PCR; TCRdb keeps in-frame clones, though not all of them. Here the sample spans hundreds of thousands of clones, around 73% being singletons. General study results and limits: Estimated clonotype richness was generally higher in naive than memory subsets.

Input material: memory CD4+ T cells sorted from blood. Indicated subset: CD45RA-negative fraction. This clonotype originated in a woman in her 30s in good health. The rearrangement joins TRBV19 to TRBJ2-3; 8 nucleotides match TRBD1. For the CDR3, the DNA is TGTGCCAGTAGTAAACGGGACAGGCCAGATACGCAGTATTTT. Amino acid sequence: CASSKRDRPDTQYF.